The source of this TCR beta chain is a study of blood T cell repertoires in COVID-19. V lost 5 bases to trimming and J lost 0 bases; unmatched junction nucleotides: 12. There are 18 residues in the CDR3. CDR1 PRHDT and CDR2 FYEKMQ come from the germline V gene (reference sequence). In the original workflow: Counts of nucleated cells, estimated from reference gene primer amplification, were obtained. Clones were read by immunoSEQ multiplex PCR, and TCRdb kept only the in-frame ones, dropping some. That table furnishes V, J and clone size, whereas the DNA furnished D and trimming. The data contain approximately 410,000 clones, 80% to 90% of them singletons.

This sequence originates from a woman aged 25 to 39 with active or convalescent COVID-19. The sample taken for sequencing was peripheral blood. V and J are TRBV13 and TRBJ2-3, with 9 bases lining up with TRBD2. CDR3 DNA sequence: TGTGCCAGCAGCACTACATCTAGCGGGGACCCTAGCACAGATACGCAGTATTTT. Protein: CASSTTSSGDPSTDTQYF.